This T cell receptor beta chain was obtained from a study of blood T cell repertoires in COVID-19. Sequencing used immunoSEQ multiplex PCR; TCRdb keeps in-frame clones, though not all of them. The sample shows around 80,000 clones, about 70% of them seen only once. The CDR3 totals 15 residues. CDR1 and CDR2 (germline): SEHNR, FQNEAQ (reference sequence). V dropped 5 bases and J dropped 2 bases, with 15 bases sitting between them. Sequences were obtained from peripheral blood. The chain recombines TRBV7-9 with TRBJ1-1; D remains unclear. The TCR was taken from a woman older than 75 with active or convalescent COVID-19. The CDR3 nucleotides are TGTGCCAGCAGCCCCAATAGCGTGCCAAACACTGAAGCTTTCTTT. This codes for CASSPNSVPNTEAFF.